The rows below give T cell receptor beta chains drawn from one sample of a study of blood T cell dynamics during melanoma immunotherapy. TCRdb's table, derived via immunoSEQ multiplex PCR, lists solely in-frame clones and lacks some. The table lists 8,500 to 14,000 clones, less than 90% of them singletons. The sequencing here drew on blood, taken from a patient treated with checkpoint blockade. The receptor set was obtained from a human donor with melanoma. The CDR3 runs from the conserved cysteine through the conserved F or W. Each record gives: clone size, D gene, J gene, V gene, CDR3 protein, CDR3 DNA. The D gene is left open where the match is weak. For some rows the clone size is stated as once, few or many, or as a class when expanded; others skip it.

>.|.|TRBJ2-7|TRBV11-1
CASSLAGQLSYEQYF
TGTGCCAGCAGCTTAGCCGGACAGCTCTCCTACGAGCAGTACTTC
>once|.|TRBJ2-7|TRBV20-1
CSARVPEQYF
TGCAGTGCTAGAGTGCCCGAGCAGTACTTC
>.|.|TRBJ1-1|TRBV7-6
CASSLEWGTEAFF
TGTGCCAGCAGCTTAGAATGGGGGACTGAAGCTTTCTTT
>.|.|TRBJ1-3|TRBV5-1
CASSLEGTRRDTIYF
TGCGCCAGCAGCTTGGAGGGGACAAGGAGAGACACCATATATTTT
>.|.|TRBJ1-5|TRBV6-5
CASSYSGGTNQPQHF
TGTGCCAGCAGTTACTCAGGGGGTACCAATCAGCCCCAGCATTTT
>.|TRBD2|TRBJ2-7|TRBV4-3
CASSSQAGDSYEQYF
TGCGCCAGCAGCTCCCAAGCGGGAGACTCCTACGAGCAGTACTTC
>.|.|TRBJ1-6|TRBV7-8
CASSLQGNASPLHF
TGTGCCAGCAGCTTACAGGGAAACGCTTCACCCCTCCACTTT
>.|TRBD1|TRBJ1-5|TRBV6-1
CASSARTGGNQPQHF
TGTGCCAGCAGTGCCCGGACAGGCGGCAATCAGCCCCAGCATTTT
>.|.|TRBJ1-6|TRBV6-5
CASSLRINSPLHF
TGTGCCAGCAGCCTAAGGATAAATTCACCCCTCCACTTT
>.|TRBD2|TRBJ2-3|TRBV9
CASSVLAGGLDTQYF
TGTGCCAGCAGCGTTTTAGCGGGAGGTCTAGATACGCAGTATTTT
>.|.|TRBJ1-1|TRBV5-4
CASSLDQRRFAEAFF
TGTGCCAGCAGTCTGGACCAAAGGCGGTTTGCTGAAGCTTTCTTT
>.|TRBD2|TRBJ2-5|TRBV5-1
CASSSGLAPETQYF
TGCGCCAGCAGCTCCGGACTAGCGCCAGAGACCCAGTACTTC
>.|.|TRBJ1-2|TRBV6-4
CASSESGAYTF
TGTGCCAGCAGTGAATCGGGGGCTTACACCTTC
>.|TRBD1|TRBJ2-1|TRBV2
CASSDIRGQGNEQFF
TGTGCCAGCAGTGATATAAGGGGGCAGGGCAATGAGCAGTTCTTC
>.|.|TRBJ2-1|TRBV29-1
CSAHDRPSSYNEQFF
TGCAGCGCTCACGACAGGCCAAGCTCCTACAATGAGCAGTTCTTC
>.|.|TRBJ1-2|TRBV7-9
CASSLAQGYGYTF
TGTGCCAGCAGCTTAGCCCAGGGCTATGGCTACACCTTC
>.|TRBD1|TRBJ1-6|TRBV6-6
CASSPSTGGSSPLHF
TGTGCCAGCAGTCCGTCGACAGGGGGTTCTTCACCCCTCCACTTT
>.|.|TRBJ1-3|TRBV7-8
CASTGTRAPGNTIYF
TGTGCCAGCACCGGGACGAGGGCCCCTGGAAACACCATATATTTT
>.|.|TRBJ1-5|TRBV28
CASSSFTGDNQPQHF
TGTGCCAGCAGTTCTTTCACGGGAGACAATCAGCCCCAGCATTTT
>.|.|TRBJ2-5|TRBV7-2
CASSLRLAVQETQYF
TGTGCCAGCAGCTTACGTCTGGCGGTCCAAGAGACCCAGTACTTC
>.|.|TRBJ1-1|TRBV6-6
CASSGKDFPEAFF
TGTGCCAGCAGTGGAAAGGACTTCCCTGAAGCTTTCTTT